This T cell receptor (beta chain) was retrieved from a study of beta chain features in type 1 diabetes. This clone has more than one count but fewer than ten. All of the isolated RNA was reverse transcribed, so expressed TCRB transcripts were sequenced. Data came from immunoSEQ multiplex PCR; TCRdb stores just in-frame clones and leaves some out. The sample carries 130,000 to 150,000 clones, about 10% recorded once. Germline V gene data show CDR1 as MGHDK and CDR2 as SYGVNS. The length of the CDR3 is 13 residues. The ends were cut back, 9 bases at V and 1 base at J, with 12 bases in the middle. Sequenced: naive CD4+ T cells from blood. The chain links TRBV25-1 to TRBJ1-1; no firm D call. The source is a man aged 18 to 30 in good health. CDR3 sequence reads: CASLAFTNTEAFF. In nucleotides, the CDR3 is TGTGCCAGTTTGGCCTTTACGAACACTGAAGCTTTCTTT.